The 8 T cell receptor beta chains below were found in one sample sequenced in a study of blood T cell repertoires in COVID-19. Produced via immunoSEQ multiplex PCR; TCRdb's table is partial and in-frame only. The sample lists 100,000 to 150,000 clones; over 75% were seen once. The sample taken for sequencing was peripheral blood. The receptor set was obtained from a woman older than 75 with acute or convalescent COVID-19.

The table lists this clone with a few counts. This rearrangement joins TRBV7-9 to TRBJ1-2; the match to TRBD1 covers 7 bases. The CDR3 runs to 12 residues. The V and J ends lost 4 bases and 8 bases, in that order; junction bases with no gene match: 4. Germline CDR1 SEHNR, CDR2 FQNEAQ (reference sequence). In DNA, the CDR3 is TGTGCCAGCAGCTCGGGACAGTACGGCTACACCTTC. Its translation: CASSSGQYGYTF.

The chain couples TRBV5-1 to TRBJ2-2, with 12 bases aligning to TRBD2. The V gene end was trimmed by 3 bases and the J gene end by 6 bases; junction bases not matched to a gene: 3. The CDR3 is 15 amino acids. Germline CDR1 SGHRS, CDR2 YFSETQ. This CDR3 is CASSWTSGKAGELFF. The DNA of the CDR3 is TGCGCCAGCAGCTGGACTAGCGGGAAGGCCGGGGAGCTGTTTTTT.

This rearrangement joins TRBV18 to TRBJ1-1; 7 bases match TRBD1. This CDR3 contains 16 residues. Germline CDR1 KGHSH, CDR2 LQKENI. The ends lost 2 bases at V and 0 bases at J; junction bases unmatched: 6. The CDR3 bases are TGTGCCAGCTCACCAAGTTTAGGGGGCTTGAACACTGAAGCTTTCTTT. Protein: CASSPSLGGLNTEAFF.

CDR3 loop: CASRREQGDNSPLHF. DNA of the CDR3: TGTGCCAGCAGACGAGAACAGGGAGATAATTCACCCCTCCACTTT. The genes are TRBV7-9 and TRBJ1-6; D may be TRBD1 (6 bases). The ends were cut back, 6 bases at V and 5 bases at J, with 14 bases in the middle. Germline assignment: CDR1 SEHNR and CDR2 FQNEAQ (reference sequence). The CDR3 has 15 residues.

V and J are TRBV2 and TRBJ1-5; D is unresolved. V lost 8 bases to trimming and J lost 1 base, with 9 bases between them. The CDR3 length is 13 residues. The germline gives CDR1 SNHLY, CDR2 FYNNEI. CDR3 nucleotide sequence: TGTGCCAGCTCGAGATTAAGCAATCAGCCCCAGCATTTT. Protein product: CASSRLSNQPQHF.

The V gene is TRBV24-1, the J gene TRBJ1-1; D call uncertain. This CDR3 spans 14 amino acids. V shed 0 bases and J shed 4 bases, with 8 bases lying between them. Per germline, CDR1 KGHDR and CDR2 SFDVKD. The CDR3 DNA follows: TGTGCCACCAGTGATTTGCCTTCAGGCACTGAAGCTTTCTTT. Encoded protein: CATSDLPSGTEAFF.

The chain recombines TRBV5-8 with TRBJ1-5; D unclear. This CDR3 is 14 amino acids long. V lost 1 base to trimming and J lost 3 bases, with 8 bases between them. Germline values: CDR1 SGHTS, CDR2 YDEGEE. The CDR3 DNA reads TGTGCCAGCAGCTTGCCCCGACACAATCAGCCCCAGCATTTT. Protein sequence: CASSLPRHNQPQHF. The full variable domain, its missing parts supplied by reference TRBV5-8 and TRBJ1-5, is EAGVTQSPTHLIKTRGQQATLRCSPISGHTSVYWYQQALGLGLQFLLWYDEGEERNRGNFPPRFSGRQFPNYSSELNVNALELEDSALYLCASSLPRHNQPQHFGDGTRLSIL.

The chain has TRBV21-1 and TRBJ2-5; no check of the table's D call, TRBD2, against the DNA was made. TRBV21-1 is flagged as a pseudogene. The CDR3 sequence is 13 residues long. The chain's CDR3 is CASSLRIAETQYF. In DNA, the CDR3 is TGTGCCAGCAGTTTGAGGATAGCGGAGACCCAGTACTTC.